This is a list of T cell receptor beta chains from one sample in a study of OX40 agonist ivuxolimab in advanced cancers. The protocol was immunoSEQ multiplex PCR, while the TCRdb copy is restricted to in-frame clones and leaves out a portion. The table shows about 71,000 clones, with 94% occurring only once. The sample was CD4+ or CD8+ T cells sorted from blood, taken in a trial of the OX40 agonist ivuxolimab. The receptor source for this set is an adult with an advanced solid tumor such as melanoma, head and neck, liver or kidney cancer. Both conserved end residues are part of each CDR3. The D gene is left open where the match is weak. Size values are once, few and many counts, or a class for expanded clones, and some rows have none.

d_call: -; v_call: TRBV9; clone_size: -; j_call: TRBJ1-5; cdr3_aa: CASSPGQHSNQPQHF; cdr3_nt: TGTGCCAGCAGCCCCGGACAGCATAGCAATCAGCCCCAGCATTTT
d_call: -; v_call: TRBV2; clone_size: -; j_call: TRBJ1-1; cdr3_aa: CASRRDTAEAFF; cdr3_nt: TGTGCCAGCAGAAGAGACACCGCTGAAGCTTTCTTT
d_call: -; v_call: TRBV15; clone_size: once; j_call: TRBJ2-2; cdr3_aa: CATSTLKTVHPNTGELFF; cdr3_nt: TGTGCCACCAGCACCCTAAAGACTGTACACCCGAACACCGGGGAGCTGTTTTTT
d_call: TRBD1; v_call: TRBV28; clone_size: -; j_call: TRBJ2-7; cdr3_aa: CASSTLGDRDHEQYF; cdr3_nt: TGTGCCAGCAGTACCCTAGGGGACAGGGACCACGAGCAGTACTTC
d_call: TRBD1; v_call: TRBV15; clone_size: -; j_call: TRBJ1-1; cdr3_aa: CATSRVEGAAEAFF; cdr3_nt: TGTGCCACCAGCAGAGTAGAGGGGGCGGCTGAAGCTTTCTTT
d_call: -; v_call: TRBV15; clone_size: once; j_call: TRBJ2-2; cdr3_aa: CATSRDRGGVAGELFF; cdr3_nt: TGTGCCACCAGCAGAGATCGAGGGGGGGTCGCCGGGGAGCTGTTTTTT
d_call: TRBD2; v_call: TRBV19; clone_size: -; j_call: TRBJ2-5; cdr3_aa: CASTRTGGNQETQYF; cdr3_nt: TGTGCCAGTACCAGGACGGGGGGAAACCAAGAGACCCAGTACTTC
d_call: -; v_call: TRBV27; clone_size: -; j_call: TRBJ2-7; cdr3_aa: CASSTTGTYEQYF; cdr3_nt: TGTGCCAGCAGTACAACAGGGACCTACGAGCAGTACTTC
d_call: TRBD2; v_call: TRBV27; clone_size: once; j_call: TRBJ2-7; cdr3_aa: CASSLRPGTSYYEQYF; cdr3_nt: TGTGCCAGCAGTTTACGGCCCGGGACTAGCTATTACGAGCAGTACTTC
d_call: -; v_call: TRBV9; clone_size: -; j_call: TRBJ2-5; cdr3_aa: CASSVGTATQETQYF; cdr3_nt: TGTGCCAGCAGCGTAGGCACAGCAACCCAAGAGACCCAGTACTTC
d_call: TRBD1; v_call: TRBV27; clone_size: -; j_call: TRBJ2-2; cdr3_aa: CASSSRQGANTGELFF; cdr3_nt: TGTGCCAGCAGTTCCCGGCAGGGGGCTAATACCGGGGAGCTGTTTTTT
d_call: -; v_call: TRBV27; clone_size: once; j_call: TRBJ1-5; cdr3_aa: CASSLVGEGQPQHF; cdr3_nt: TGTGCCAGCAGTTTAGTAGGGGAGGGTCAGCCCCAGCATTTT
d_call: -; v_call: TRBV7-2; clone_size: -; j_call: TRBJ1-5; cdr3_aa: CASSLAVGNQPQHF; cdr3_nt: TGTGCCAGCAGCTTAGCGGTAGGGAATCAGCCCCAGCATTTT
d_call: -; v_call: TRBV19; clone_size: once; j_call: TRBJ1-2; cdr3_aa: CASIGSNYGYTF; cdr3_nt: TGTGCCAGTATCGGGTCCAACTATGGCTACACCTTC
d_call: TRBD1; v_call: TRBV7-9; clone_size: -; j_call: TRBJ1-2; cdr3_aa: CASSLGQGAYGYTF; cdr3_nt: TGTGCCAGCAGCTTAGGACAGGGGGCCTATGGCTACACCTTC
d_call: -; v_call: TRBV7-8; clone_size: -; j_call: TRBJ2-7; cdr3_aa: CASSPGLAGWGEQYF; cdr3_nt: TGTGCCAGCAGCCCAGGACTCGCGGGATGGGGCGAGCAGTACTTC
d_call: -; v_call: TRBV18; clone_size: -; j_call: TRBJ1-2; cdr3_aa: CASSPSGNSLYGYTF; cdr3_nt: TGTGCCAGCTCACCGAGCGGAAATTCCCTCTATGGCTACACCTTC
d_call: -; v_call: TRBV18; clone_size: -; j_call: TRBJ1-5; cdr3_aa: CASGDTVSNQPQHF; cdr3_nt: TGTGCTTCAGGGGATACGGTTAGCAATCAGCCCCAGCATTTT
d_call: TRBD1; v_call: TRBV11-3; clone_size: -; j_call: TRBJ2-7; cdr3_aa: CASSLGQPYEQYF; cdr3_nt: TGTGCCAGCAGCTTGGGACAGCCCTACGAGCAGTACTTC
d_call: -; v_call: TRBV7-9; clone_size: -; j_call: TRBJ1-2; cdr3_aa: CASSFPDRSAGYTF; cdr3_nt: TGTGCCAGCAGCTTCCCCGACAGGAGCGCTGGCTACACCTTC
d_call: TRBD1; v_call: TRBV7-2; clone_size: once; j_call: TRBJ2-5; cdr3_aa: CASTQGQGAWQETQYF; cdr3_nt: TGTGCCAGCACCCAAGGGCAGGGGGCATGGCAAGAGACCCAGTACTTC
d_call: TRBD1; v_call: TRBV5-6; clone_size: -; j_call: TRBJ1-3; cdr3_aa: CASSLGRGPGNTIYF; cdr3_nt: TGTGCCAGCAGCTTGGGCAGGGGGCCGGGAAACACCATATATTTT
d_call: -; v_call: TRBV6-5; clone_size: once; j_call: TRBJ1-2; cdr3_aa: CASSYGVPSYGYTF; cdr3_nt: TGTGCCAGCAGTTACGGCGTACCGAGCTATGGCTACACCTTC
d_call: -; v_call: TRBV2; clone_size: -; j_call: TRBJ1-5; cdr3_aa: CASSELWRESNQPQHF; cdr3_nt: TGTGCCAGCAGTGAATTATGGAGGGAAAGCAATCAGCCCCAGCATTTT
d_call: -; v_call: TRBV25-1; clone_size: few; j_call: TRBJ1-1; cdr3_aa: CASSVDRNTEAFF; cdr3_nt: TGTGCCAGCAGCGTAGACAGGAACACTGAAGCTTTCTTT
d_call: TRBD1; v_call: TRBV28; clone_size: -; j_call: TRBJ2-3; cdr3_aa: CASSHDRATDTQYF; cdr3_nt: TGTGCCAGCAGTCATGACAGGGCGACAGATACGCAGTATTTT
d_call: -; v_call: TRBV7-2; clone_size: -; j_call: TRBJ2-1; cdr3_aa: CASSWSQGGRYNEQFF; cdr3_nt: TGTGCCAGCAGCTGGTCCCAGGGGGGAAGGTACAATGAGCAGTTCTTC
d_call: TRBD2; v_call: TRBV10-2; clone_size: -; j_call: TRBJ2-1; cdr3_aa: CASRGRGYNEQFF; cdr3_nt: TGCGCCAGCAGGGGGAGGGGTTACAATGAGCAGTTCTTC
d_call: -; v_call: TRBV7-8; clone_size: once; j_call: TRBJ2-2; cdr3_aa: CASSLGPPNTGELFF; cdr3_nt: TGTGCCAGCAGCTTAGGTCCGCCAAACACCGGGGAGCTGTTTTTT
d_call: -; v_call: TRBV6-1; clone_size: -; j_call: TRBJ1-3; cdr3_aa: CASSEPPDSGNTIYF; cdr3_nt: TGTGCCAGCAGTGAGCCTCCCGACTCTGGAAACACCATATATTTT
d_call: -; v_call: TRBV28; clone_size: -; j_call: TRBJ2-7; cdr3_aa: CASSFPQGQVTYEQYF; cdr3_nt: TGTGCCAGCAGTTTTCCTCAAGGCCAGGTTACCTACGAGCAGTACTTC
d_call: TRBD2; v_call: TRBV19; clone_size: -; j_call: TRBJ2-1; cdr3_aa: CASSSGLAVYNEQFF; cdr3_nt: TGTGCCAGTAGTTCGGGACTAGCGGTTTACAATGAGCAGTTCTTC
d_call: -; v_call: TRBV27; clone_size: -; j_call: TRBJ1-5; cdr3_aa: CASSLQGAQPQHF; cdr3_nt: TGTGCCAGCAGTTTGCAGGGTGCTCAGCCCCAGCATTTT
d_call: TRBD2; v_call: TRBV4-2; clone_size: -; j_call: TRBJ2-7; cdr3_aa: CASSPRASGSNEQYF; cdr3_nt: TGTGCCAGCAGCCCCAGGGCTAGCGGGAGTAACGAGCAGTACTTC
d_call: -; v_call: TRBV4-1; clone_size: -; j_call: TRBJ1-1; cdr3_aa: CASRFRGADTEAFF; cdr3_nt: TGCGCCAGCAGATTCCGAGGGGCTGACACTGAAGCTTTCTTT
d_call: TRBD1; v_call: TRBV4-3; clone_size: -; j_call: TRBJ1-2; cdr3_aa: CASSQEGKTGGVYGYTF; cdr3_nt: TGCGCCAGCAGCCAAGAAGGGAAAACAGGGGGAGTCTATGGCTACACCTTC
d_call: TRBD2; v_call: TRBV29-1; clone_size: once; j_call: TRBJ2-7; cdr3_aa: CSVEASSGSVYEQYF; cdr3_nt: TGCAGCGTTGAGGCGAGTAGCGGGAGTGTCTACGAGCAGTACTTC
d_call: TRBD2; v_call: TRBV27; clone_size: -; j_call: TRBJ2-3; cdr3_aa: CASSWGMAGGPLDTQYF; cdr3_nt: TGTGCCAGCAGTTGGGGGATGGCGGGAGGGCCGTTAGATACGCAGTATTTT
d_call: -; v_call: TRBV28; clone_size: -; j_call: TRBJ1-2; cdr3_aa: CASSFGTEHYGYTF; cdr3_nt: TGTGCCAGCAGTTTCGGCACAGAGCACTATGGCTACACCTTC
d_call: TRBD1; v_call: TRBV6-5; clone_size: once; j_call: TRBJ2-7; cdr3_aa: CASSYSGGVYEQYF; cdr3_nt: TGTGCCAGCAGTTACTCAGGGGGCGTCTACGAGCAGTACTTC
d_call: TRBD1; v_call: TRBV7-9; clone_size: -; j_call: TRBJ2-7; cdr3_aa: CASTGTATYEQYF; cdr3_nt: TGTGCCAGCACCGGGACAGCGACCTACGAGCAGTACTTC
d_call: -; v_call: TRBV29-1; clone_size: -; j_call: TRBJ1-4; cdr3_aa: CSVEAWGRANEKLFF; cdr3_nt: TGCAGCGTTGAAGCGTGGGGGCGGGCTAATGAAAAACTGTTTTTT
d_call: -; v_call: TRBV4-1; clone_size: -; j_call: TRBJ1-3; cdr3_aa: CASSRFYGGGNTIYF; cdr3_nt: TGCGCCAGCAGCCGCTTCTACGGTGGGGGAAACACCATATATTTT
d_call: -; v_call: TRBV4-3; clone_size: -; j_call: TRBJ1-3; cdr3_aa: CASSQLSGSGNTIYF; cdr3_nt: TGCGCCAGCAGCCAATTGAGCGGATCGGGAAACACCATATATTTT
d_call: TRBD1; v_call: TRBV11-2; clone_size: -; j_call: TRBJ2-7; cdr3_aa: CASSSGHRGDYEQYF; cdr3_nt: TGTGCCAGCAGCTCAGGGCACAGGGGCGACTACGAGCAGTACTTC
d_call: -; v_call: TRBV21-1; clone_size: -; j_call: TRBJ2-5; cdr3_aa: CASSREGDQETQYF; cdr3_nt: TGTGCCAGCAGCAGGGAGGGGGACCAAGAGACCCAGTACTTC
d_call: -; v_call: TRBV7-2; clone_size: -; j_call: TRBJ1-1; cdr3_aa: CASSPTPLGMGMNTEAFF; cdr3_nt: TGTGCCAGCAGCCCGACCCCTTTAGGAATGGGGATGAACACTGAAGCTTTCTTT
d_call: TRBD1; v_call: TRBV5-3; clone_size: -; j_call: TRBJ1-1; cdr3_aa: CARSFNLRTGGTEAFF; cdr3_nt: TGTGCCAGAAGCTTTAACCTTCGGACAGGGGGCACTGAAGCTTTCTTT
d_call: -; v_call: TRBV4-3; clone_size: -; j_call: TRBJ2-1; cdr3_aa: CASSPGGVDVYNEQFF; cdr3_nt: TGCGCCAGCAGCCCAGGGGGGGTTGATGTTTACAATGAGCAGTTCTTC
d_call: TRBD1; v_call: TRBV5-5; clone_size: -; j_call: TRBJ2-3; cdr3_aa: CASSLGSGQRHTDTQYF; cdr3_nt: TGTGCCAGCAGCCTGGGTTCGGGACAGCGGCACACAGATACGCAGTATTTT
d_call: TRBD1; v_call: TRBV28; clone_size: -; j_call: TRBJ1-2; cdr3_aa: CASSLTRGQGLYGYTF; cdr3_nt: TGTGCCAGCAGTCTCACCAGAGGACAGGGCCTCTATGGCTACACCTTC
d_call: TRBD1; v_call: TRBV4-3; clone_size: -; j_call: TRBJ2-7; cdr3_aa: CASSQDQGTGSTYEQYF; cdr3_nt: TGCGCCAGCAGCCAAGATCAGGGGACAGGGTCGACCTACGAGCAGTACTTC
d_call: TRBD1; v_call: TRBV19; clone_size: -; j_call: TRBJ2-1; cdr3_aa: CASREQGAEQFF; cdr3_nt: TGTGCCAGTAGGGAACAGGGGGCTGAGCAGTTCTTC